This passage covers 25 T cell receptor beta chains from one sample sequenced in a study of T cell repertoires in cytomegalovirus infection. Using its own MiXCR run on the reads, TCRdb lists one record per CDR3 protein. This table holds around 170,000 distinct CDR3 sequences, over 13% found once. The material sequenced was PBMCs. The source of these receptors is a human donor in good health (CMV status not recorded). Some clones in this sample may be carry-over from other donors' samples.

The chain employs TRBV12-3 or TRBV12-4 and TRBJ1-1, with unresolved D. There are 12 residues in the CDR3. The V and J ends lost 4 bases and 1 base respectively, with 4 bases between them. The CDR3 spells CASSWSNTEAFF. The CDR3 DNA reads TGTGCCAGCAGTTGGTCGAACACTGAAGCTTTCTTT.

This clonotype was seen repeatedly, ten times or more. The chain combines TRBV6-1 with TRBJ1-1, with a possible D match to TRBD1 (6 bases). There are 15 residues in the CDR3. V lost 4 bases and J lost 6, with 18 bases in between. Germline-derived CDR1 and CDR2 are MNHNS and SASEGT. The CDR3 loop is CASSGYREVGAEAFF. DNA of the CDR3: TGTGCCAGCAGTGGATACAGGGAGGTCGGCGCTGAAGCTTTCTTT.

The chain combines TRBV20-1 with TRBJ2-7; TRBD2 agrees at 15 bases. With V trimmed by 1 base and J by 3 bases, 13 bases remained unmatched. Germline values: CDR1 DFQATT, CDR2 SNEGSKA (reference sequence). The length of the CDR3 is 19 residues. CDR3 residues: CSARAGSGTSGRPRYEQYF. The CDR3 nucleotides are TGCAGTGCTAGAGCCGGATCCGGGACTAGCGGGAGGCCACGCTACGAGCAGTACTTC.

The chain joins TRBV2 to TRBJ2-3, with a tentative D call TRBD1 (6 bases). The CDR3 sequence is 13 residues long. Germline V gene lookup returns CDR1 SNHLY and CDR2 FYNNEI. V was trimmed by 11 bases and J by 0 bases, leaving 12 bases between them. The CDR3 region has the DNA TGTGCCCGTACAGGGAAAAGCACAGATACGCAGTATTTT. It is translated as CARTGKSTDTQYF.

At least ten counts were recorded for this clonotype. The V and J genes are TRBV4-1 and TRBJ2-1; TRBD1 or TRBD2 may be the D gene (5 bases each). V dropped 3 bases and J dropped 0 bases, with 15 bases sitting between them. CDR1 is MGHRA, CDR2 YSYEKL, per germline. CDR3 size: 17 residues. This chain's CDR3 is CASSHPRDGPSYNEQFF. For the CDR3, the DNA is TGCGCCAGCAGCCACCCTCGGGACGGGCCCTCCTACAATGAGCAGTTCTTC.

This clonotype was counted at least ten times. The chain links TRBV19 to TRBJ2-5, with TRBD2 as a possible D gene (6 bases). This CDR3 is 14 amino acids long. The V gene lost 3 bases and the J gene lost 5 bases, with 13 bases spanning the gap. In germline, CDR1 is LNHDA, CDR2 SQIVND (reference sequence). CDR3 DNA: TGTGCCAGTAGTATTAGCCCTAGCGCGGAGACCCAGTACTTC. Its protein is CASSISPSAETQYF.

This clonotype came up many times. The chain employs TRBV28 and TRBJ2-1; D perhaps matches TRBD1 (6 bases). The V gene lost 5 bases and the J gene lost 10 bases, with 21 bases spanning the gap. This CDR3 is built from 15 residues. In germline, CDR1 is MDHEN, CDR2 SYDVKM. In DNA form, the CDR3 reads TGTGCCAGCAGTCTAGACAACAGGGTGGGGGACGAGCAGTTCTTC. Amino acids: CASSLDNRVGDEQFF.

V is TRBV7-3 and J is TRBJ1-1; D is unclear. The CDR3 has 15 residues. Trimming cost V 1 base and J 4 bases, with 13 bases left between them. Germline CDR1 and CDR2: SGHTA and FQGTGA. The CDR3 nucleotides are TGTGCCAGCAGCTTAAAAGGAGGAGGGAGCACTGAAGCTTTCTTT. Residues: CASSLKGGGSTEAFF.

This clonotype was counted ten times or more. The rearrangement uses TRBV11-2 and TRBJ2-3; TRBD2 agrees at 8 bases. This CDR3 is 15 amino acids long. CDR1 and CDR2 (germline): SGHAT, FQNNGV. The V segment lost 2 bases and the J segment 3 bases; nucleotides outside the gene matches: 4. The CDR3 reads CASSLTGGWTDTQYF. Here the CDR3 DNA reads TGTGCCAGCAGCTTAACGGGAGGGTGGACAGATACGCAGTATTTT. Full variable domain (rest looked up from reference TRBV11-2 and TRBJ2-3): EAGVAQSPRYKIIEKRQSVAFWCNPISGHATLYWYQQILGQGPKLLIQFQNNGVVDDSQLPKDRFSAERLKGVDSTLKIQPAKLEDSAVYLCASSLTGGWTDTQYFGPGTRLTVL.

The chain employs TRBV6-5 and TRBJ2-7; 10 bases fit TRBD2. This CDR3 is 14 amino acids long. Germline CDR1 reads MNHEY; CDR2 reads SVGAGI. V dropped 2 bases and J dropped 4; count of bases not matched to a gene: 2. This CDR3 is CASSYGLAEYEQYF. CDR3 DNA sequence: TGTGCCAGCAGTTACGGACTAGCGGAATACGAGCAGTACTTC.

V is TRBV29-1 and J is TRBJ1-1; 8 nucleotides line up with TRBD1. The CDR3 has 13 residues. Germline V CDR1 and CDR2: SQVTM, ANQGSEA. The ends lost 8 bases at V and 1 base at J; junction bases unmatched: 6. This chain's CDR3 is CSSDRGSNTEAFF. DNA of the CDR3: TGCAGCTCTGACAGGGGATCGAACACTGAAGCTTTCTTT.

This chain links TRBV7-3 with TRBJ2-1; D gene ambiguous. CDR1 SGHTA and CDR2 FQGTGA come from the germline V gene. CDR3 length: 13 amino acids. Trimming stripped 2 bases from V and 7 bases from J, with 9 bases between. Written as DNA, the CDR3 is TGTGCCAGCAGCTTATTACTAACGAATGAGCAGTTCTTC. Translation gives CASSLLLTNEQFF.

This clonotype was seen a few times. The V and J genes are TRBV20-1 and TRBJ2-7, with D uncertain. V lost 2 bases and J lost 3, with 11 bases in between. The germline gives CDR1 DFQATT, CDR2 SNEGSKA (reference sequence). There are 13 residues in the CDR3. The CDR3 reads CSARWQANYEQYF. The CDR3 DNA reads as TGCAGTGCTAGATGGCAGGCTAACTACGAGCAGTACTTC.

This chain connects TRBV12-3 or TRBV12-4 to TRBJ1-6; 7 positions match TRBD1. V trimming: 4 bases; J trimming: 9 bases; junction bases outside the gene matches: 9. This CDR3 has 15 residues. CDR3 protein: CASSSRQGVGSPLHF. The CDR3 region has the DNA TGTGCCAGCAGTTCTAGACAGGGTGTAGGTTCACCCCTCCACTTT.

The gene calls are TRBV7-9 and TRBJ2-7, with 7 bases aligning to TRBD1. The germline gives CDR1 SEHNR, CDR2 FQNEAQ (reference sequence). J lost 6 bases, V lost 5 bases, and 7 bases had no gene match. The length of the CDR3 is 13 residues. CDR3 bases: TGTGCCAGCAGCGGGGGACAGTTTGGCGAGCAGTACTTC. This encodes CASSGGQFGEQYF.

CDR3 residues: CASSLSAAANQPQHF. The CDR3 DNA sequence: TGTGCCAGCAGCTTGTCAGCAGCAGCGAATCAGCCCCAGCATTTT. This chain joins TRBV5-5 and TRBJ1-5; D is unresolved. Looked up from germline, CDR1 is SGHKS and CDR2 is YYEKEE (reference sequence). The CDR3 consists of 15 residues. Trimming left V 1 base short and J 4 bases short, with 12 bases between.

This chain joins TRBV12-3 or TRBV12-4 and TRBJ1-1; D ambiguous. The length of the CDR3 is 13 residues. The V gene lost 3 bases and the J gene lost 6 bases, with 11 bases spanning the gap. CDR3 bases: TGTGCCAGCAGTTTCGGAACAGTGGCTGAAGCTTTCTTT. The encoded protein is CASSFGTVAEAFF.

This sequence joins TRBV29-1 and TRBJ1-1, with 7 nucleotides matching TRBD1. The germline V gene encodes CDR1 SQVTM and CDR2 ANQGSEA. The CDR3 extends over 13 amino acids. J was trimmed by 5 bases and V by 5 bases; bases with no gene match: 8. The CDR3 reads CSVRTGTLTEAFF. CDR3 coding DNA: TGCAGCGTTCGGACAGGAACGCTTACTGAAGCTTTCTTT.

This clonotype was recorded many times. V usage is TRBV12-3 or TRBV12-4 and J usage is TRBJ1-1; D may be TRBD1 (5 bases). V dropped 2 bases and J dropped 4 bases, with 14 bases sitting between them. The CDR3 has 15 amino acids. The CDR3 is CASSLRALGGTEAFF. CDR3 bases: TGTGCCAGCAGTTTAAGGGCCCTTGGGGGCACTGAAGCTTTCTTT.

CDR3: CSAREGASDSYEQYF. As DNA, the CDR3 is TGCAGTGCTAGAGAGGGAGCCAGCGATAGCTACGAGCAGTACTTC. This chain uses TRBV20-1 with TRBJ2-7, with D possibly TRBD2 on 5 matching bases. Trimming took off 0 bases at V and 3 bases at J, with 15 bases between the two ends. Germline V gene sequence: CDR1 DFQATT, CDR2 SNEGSKA (reference sequence). This CDR3 spans 15 amino acids.

Here the CDR3 DNA reads TGTGCCAGCGGAACCCTCTCTGACAGGGATCATCAGCCCCAGCATTTT. Amino acid sequence: CASGTLSDRDHQPQHF. This rearrangement joins TRBV7-2 to TRBJ1-5; 7 bases map to TRBD1. Per the germline V gene, CDR1 is SGHTA and CDR2 is FQGNSA. The J segment lost 5 bases and the V segment lost 8 bases, leaving 15 bases of the junction unmatched. This CDR3 spans 16 amino acids. The full variable domain, its missing parts supplied by reference TRBV7-2 and TRBJ1-5, is GAGVSQSPSNKVTEKGKDVELRCDPISGHTALYWYRQSLGQGLEFLIYFQGNSAPDKSGLPSDRFSAERTGGSVSTLTIQRTQQEDSAVYLCASGTLSDRDHQPQHFGDGTRLSIL.

This clonotype showed up many times. This sequence joins TRBV6-2 or TRBV6-3 and TRBJ2-3, with TRBD1 matching over 8 bases. CDR1 is MNHEY and CDR2 is SVGEGT in the germline V gene. The J segment lost 2 bases and the V segment lost 6 bases, leaving 13 bases of the junction unmatched. The CDR3 is 17 residues long. The CDR3 sequence is CASSPRGQGAVTDTQYF. CDR3 in DNA: TGTGCCAGCAGCCCCCGTGGGCAGGGGGCCGTCACAGATACGCAGTATTTT.

This clonotype was observed once. J is TRBJ2-5 and V is TRBV20-1, with a possible D match to TRBD1 (6 bases). From germline, CDR1 is DFQATT and CDR2 SNEGSKA (reference sequence). The CDR3 extends over 16 amino acids. V was cut by 0 bases and J by 7 bases, with 21 bases left in between. The DNA of the CDR3 is TGCAGTGCTAGAGATGCACAGGGTCAGCATTCGGGGACCCAGTACTTC. Translating it yields CSARDAQGQHSGTQYF.

In this sample, this clonotype turned up many times. The genes are TRBV10-3 and TRBJ2-1, with 12 bases fitting TRBD2. Germline CDR1 reads ENHRY; CDR2 reads SYGVKD. After removal of 10 bases from V and 7 bases from J, the junction contained 17 bases not matched to a gene. This CDR3 is built from 17 residues. The CDR3 region has the DNA TGTGCCACCACGGGACTAGCGGGCACTTACACCGGAAATGAGCAGTTCTTC. Protein sequence: CATTGLAGTYTGNEQFF.

This clonotype came up many times. The rearrangement uses TRBV28 and TRBJ1-5; a weak D match, TRBD1 (6 bases). The germline V and J ends were trimmed by 6 bases and 2 bases, with 20 bases remaining between them. Germline V gene sequence: CDR1 MDHEN, CDR2 SYDVKM. The CDR3 has 17 amino acids. CDR3: CASSPSVGAQGNQPQHF. The CDR3 DNA reads as TGTGCCAGCAGCCCTTCAGTGGGGGCGCAGGGCAATCAGCCCCAGCATTTT.